The 19 T cell receptor beta chains given below trace back to one sample, sequenced in a study of T-cell memory formation after mild COVID-19. TCRdb reprocessed the 5' RACE reads with MiXCR, giving one entry per CDR3 protein. The sample shows around 160,000 distinct CDR3 sequences, 11% of them seen only once. What was sequenced was PBMCs or a T cell subset sorted from them (not recorded which). Every receptor here comes from a man aged 18 to 30 who had mild COVID-19 (a few samples of this study predate the infection). Cell type and time point are not known.

The rearrangement joins TRBV7-9 to TRBJ1-3; D is unresolved. The germline V gene encodes CDR1 SEHNR and CDR2 FQNEAQ (reference sequence). The CDR3 covers 15 residues. With 0 bases removed from V and 2 bases from J, the gap between germline ends came to 8 bases. CDR3 residues: CASSLASGAGNTIYF. CDR3 nucleotide sequence: TGTGCCAGCAGCTTAGCCTCGGGAGCTGGAAACACCATATATTTT.

This clonotype was counted ten times or more. The junction and the germline gene differ at one end; a read error may be behind it. This chain joins TRBV7-7 and TRBJ2-1, with D perhaps assigned TRBD1 or TRBD2 (5 bases each). The germline V gene encodes CDR1 SSHAT and CDR2 FNYEAQ (reference sequence). The CDR3 length is 15 residues. As DNA, the CDR3 is TGTGCTAGCAGCTCTGGGACGACCGGAGCTGGTGAGCAGTTCTTC. It translates to CASSSGTTGAGEQFF.

This clonotype has just a few counts. V is TRBV12-3 or TRBV12-4 and J is TRBJ2-1; 9 positions match TRBD1. The CDR3 is 16 amino acids. J gave up 6 bases and V 5 bases, and 11 bases lay outside the gene matches. The CDR3 DNA sequence: TGTGCCAGCAGTGCGCCCCCGGGACAGGGTAGCAATGAGCAGTTCTTC. The encoded protein is CASSAPPGQGSNEQFF.

J is TRBJ1-2 and V is TRBV6-5; maybe TRBD1 (6 bases). The ends were cut back, 6 bases at V and 4 bases at J, with 18 bases in the middle. From germline, CDR1 is MNHEY and CDR2 SVGAGI. The CDR3 length is 15 residues. The CDR3 DNA sequence: TGTGCCAGCAGCCCGGACAGTACAGTGCCCTATGGCTACACCTTC. It encodes CASSPDSTVPYGYTF.

The rearrangement uses TRBV11-2 and TRBJ2-2; D is uncertain. The V end was cut by 3 bases, the J end by 4 bases, with 15 bases between. Looked up from germline, CDR1 is SGHAT and CDR2 is FQNNGV. This CDR3 has 16 residues. Written as DNA, the CDR3 is TGTGCCAGCAGCTTTAGAGTGAGCAGCTTCACCGGGGAGCTGTTTTTT. Translation gives CASSFRVSSFTGELFF.

This clonotype was counted ten times or more. The genes are TRBV7-3 and TRBJ2-3, with 7 nucleotides matching TRBD2. V lost 5 bases and J lost 0; bases outside the gene matches: 11. Germline V CDR1 and CDR2: SGHTA, FQGTGA. The CDR3 is 17 amino acids. The CDR3: CASSRLGGSSSTDTQYF. Here the CDR3 DNA reads TGTGCCAGCAGCCGCCTGGGGGGGAGTTCTAGCACAGATACGCAGTATTTT.

The chain employs TRBV7-9 and TRBJ1-2; possibly TRBD1 for D (5 bases). The ends were cut back, 5 bases at V and 4 bases at J, with 20 bases in the middle. The CDR3 runs 16 residues. Germline CDR1 is SEHNR and CDR2 is FQNEAQ (reference sequence). DNA of the CDR3: TGTGCCAGCAGCCGGACACTTTCCGAAATCGGCTATGGCTACACCTTC. Its translation is CASSRTLSEIGYGYTF.

The chain recombines TRBV9 with TRBJ2-7; TRBD1 matches 10 bases. CDR3 size: 14 residues. V gave up 3 bases and J gave up 3 bases; unmatched junction bases: 3. CDR1 is SGDLS and CDR2 is YYNGEE in the germline V gene. The chain's CDR3 is CASSGTGGNYEQYF. The CDR3 DNA follows: TGTGCCAGCAGCGGGACAGGGGGAAACTACGAGCAGTACTTC.

This sequence joins TRBV7-6 and TRBJ2-2; maybe TRBD1 (5 bases). The V end lost 2 bases, the J end lost 1 base, and 8 bases lay between the germline ends. This CDR3 comprises 15 residues. Germline V lookup: CDR1 SGHVS, CDR2 FNYEAQ. The CDR3 DNA reads TGTGCCAGCAGCTTAACTACAGGGAACACCGGGGAGCTGTTTTTT. The encoded protein is CASSLTTGNTGELFF.

This clonotype was seen a handful of times. The genes are TRBV3-1 and TRBJ2-5, with D hard to call. V lost 3 bases to trimming and J lost 3 bases, with 5 bases between them. There are 12 residues in the CDR3. Germline V gene data show CDR1 as LGHDT and CDR2 as YNNKEL (reference sequence). In nucleotides, the CDR3 is TGTGCCAGCAGCCAGGTTAAAGAGACCCAGTACTTC. This encodes CASSQVKETQYF.

This clonotype appeared a few times. The chain joins TRBV20-1 to TRBJ1-2, with D tentatively TRBD1 (6 bases). The ends were cut back, 6 bases at V and 4 bases at J, with 12 bases in the middle. In germline, CDR1 is DFQATT, CDR2 SNEGSKA (reference sequence). CDR3 length: 12 amino acids. CDR3: CSARTESYGYTF. In DNA form, the CDR3 reads TGCAGTGCAAGGACAGAGAGCTATGGCTACACCTTC.

The chain recombines TRBV2 with TRBJ1-3, with TRBD1 identical over 8 bases. CDR1 and CDR2 (germline): SNHLY, FYNNEI. The CDR3 extends over 15 amino acids. V was clipped by 4 bases and J by 0 bases; unmatched bases: 2. The CDR3 loop reads CASSGTGGSGNTIYF. The CDR3 nucleotides are TGTGCCAGCAGTGGCACAGGGGGCTCTGGAAACACCATATATTTT.

This clonotype occurred once. J is TRBJ2-2 and V is TRBV18; 8 bases match TRBD1. Losses at the gene ends were 3 bases for V and 4 bases for J; bases not matched to a gene: 4. The CDR3 sequence is 15 residues long. Germline CDR1 and CDR2: KGHSH and LQKENI. CDR3 sequence: CASSPGQVVTGELFF. CDR3 bases: TGTGCCAGCTCACCGGGACAGGTGGTCACCGGGGAGCTGTTTTTT.

This chain connects TRBV5-4 to TRBJ2-1; 8 bases match TRBD1. V lost 3 bases to trimming and J lost 9 bases; unmatched junction nucleotides: 11. From germline, CDR1 is SGHNT and CDR2 YYREEE (reference sequence). This CDR3 comprises 15 residues. The CDR3 here is CASSWTSTGGSEQFF. DNA for the CDR3: TGTGCCAGCAGCTGGACCTCTACAGGGGGAAGTGAGCAGTTCTTC. Variable domain in full (rest from reference TRBV5-4 and TRBJ2-1): ETGVTQSPTHLIKTRGQQVTLRCSSQSGHNTVSWYQQALGQGPQFIFQYYREEENGRGNFPPRFSGLQFPNYSSELNVNALELDDSALYLCASSWTSTGGSEQFFGPGTRLTVL.

V and J are TRBV7-6 and TRBJ2-1, with 9 positions matching TRBD2. CDR1 SGHVS and CDR2 FNYEAQ come from the germline V gene. With V trimmed by 6 bases and J by 7 bases, 7 bases remained unmatched. The CDR3 sequence is 14 residues long. This chain's CDR3 is CASRPSGTTNEQFF. DNA of the CDR3: TGTGCCAGCAGACCTAGCGGGACTACGAATGAGCAGTTCTTC.

CDR3 in DNA: TGTGCCAGTAGTAGCCCCGGGGGGTCCTCCTACAATGAGCAGTTCTTC. Protein: CASSSPGGSSYNEQFF. The chain is built from TRBV19 and TRBJ2-1; 7 bases map to TRBD2. Looked up from germline, CDR1 is LNHDA and CDR2 is SQIVND (reference sequence). With V trimmed by 4 bases and J by 0 bases, 6 bases remained unmatched. This CDR3 has 16 amino acids. Full variable domain (rest looked up from reference TRBV19 and TRBJ2-1): DGGITQSPKYLFRKEGQNVTLSCEQNLNHDAMYWYRQDPGQGLRLIYYSQIVNDFQKGDIAEGYSVSREKKESFPLTVTSAQKNPTAFYLCASSSPGGSSYNEQFFGPGTRLTVL.

This clonotype has just a few counts. The CDR3 loop is CASRMGDRNYGYTF. CDR3 DNA: TGTGCCAGCAGAATGGGGGACCGTAACTATGGCTACACCTTC. The genes are TRBV5-4 and TRBJ1-2; tentatively, D is TRBD1 (5 bases). The CDR3 runs 14 residues. V was shortened by 5 bases and J by 1 base, with 12 bases between the two germline ends. Germline V gene sequence: CDR1 SGHNT, CDR2 YYREEE (reference sequence).

This clonotype was picked up a small number of times. The V gene is TRBV9, the J gene TRBJ2-1; 8 bases align to TRBD2. CDR1 SGDLS and CDR2 YYNGEE come from the germline V gene. This CDR3 spans 15 amino acids. Germline trimming cut 0 bases from V and 5 bases from J; bases unmatched to any gene: 4. The CDR3 region is CASSVVSGDHNEQFF. The CDR3, as DNA: TGTGCCAGCAGCGTAGTTAGCGGGGATCACAATGAGCAGTTCTTC.

V usage is TRBV6-2 or TRBV6-3 and J usage is TRBJ2-3; 8 positions agree with TRBD2. Trimming cost V 6 bases and J 6 bases; bases outside gene matches: 8. CDR1 is MNHEY and CDR2 is SVGEGT in the germline V gene. The CDR3 contains 14 residues. CDR3 in amino acids: CASSASGGSDTQYF. Here the CDR3 DNA reads TGTGCCAGCAGCGCAAGCGGGGGAAGCGATACGCAGTATTTT.